Reported below is one T cell receptor (beta chain). Its antigen is unknown. The PCR was carried out with 60 Vbeta primers and 13 Jbeta primers. Assay: immunoSEQ multiplex PCR; the TCRdb copy retains only in-frame clones and omits some. This table has around 200,000 clones, around 86% appearing once. The data derive from a study of cytomegalovirus exposure and HLA in healthy donors. Study-level findings and limits: Sequencing likely caused a cluster of highly shared sequence variants. A missense DCLRE1C variant was associated with V- and J-gene trimming of TCR beta chains in a later analysis, and an independent cohort replicated the association.

Germline assignment: CDR1 SQVTM and CDR2 ANQGSEA. Unmatched junction bases numbered 3, after V lost 7 bases and J lost 1 base. The CDR3 has 12 residues. This TCR was sampled from a woman younger than 35 in good health and CMV-seronegative. The genes are TRBV29-1 and TRBJ2-5, with 7 bases matching TRBD1. The sequencing input was PBMCs. As DNA, the CDR3 is TGCAGCGGAAACAGGGGCCAAGAGACCCAGTACTTC. Amino acid sequence: CSGNRGQETQYF.